One sample yielded the 29 T cell receptor beta chains listed below, sequenced in a study of blood T cells in healthy people across ages. Using a J-beta primer mix together with a sample-barcoded 5' primer, a second PCR was run for 7 to 11 cycles. TCRdb recomputed calls from the 5' RACE reads with MiXCR, one row per CDR3 protein. The sample yields 1.5 million to 2 million distinct CDR3 sequences, 25% to 30% seen once. Sequenced material: blood. The source of these receptors is a woman aged 25 to 39 in good health.

This clonotype was counted a few times. This rearrangement joins TRBV5-1 to TRBJ1-1; D is ambiguous. Germline CDR1 is SGHRS and CDR2 is YFSETQ. The CDR3 covers 15 residues. V was shortened by 3 bases and J by 4 bases, with 16 bases between the two germline ends. CDR3 sequence reads: CASSSGSNVGTEAFF. In DNA, the CDR3 is TGCGCCAGCAGCTCCGGATCCAATGTGGGCACTGAAGCTTTCTTT.

This clonotype has only one observation. The chain combines TRBV6-2 or TRBV6-3 with TRBJ2-1; D is unclear. The CDR3 has 13 residues. V lost 0 bases, J lost 5 bases, and 5 bases lay in between. The V gene's germline CDR1 is MNHEY and CDR2 SVGEGT. The CDR3 loop is CASSYSRHNEQFF. The CDR3 DNA reads TGTGCCAGCAGTTACTCGAGGCACAATGAGCAGTTCTTC.

Note on this clonotype: It may be a read error: a sequence one base away is much more abundant. V and J are TRBV6-2 or TRBV6-3 and TRBJ2-7; 9 bases are a match to TRBD1. The CDR3 is 13 amino acids. In germline, CDR1 is MNHEY, CDR2 SVGEGT. This chain's CDR3 is CASSRQGDYGQYF. The CDR3 DNA reads as TGTGCCAGCAGTCGACAGGGGGACTACGGGCAGTACTTC.

The chain has TRBV28 and TRBJ2-5; 7 bases are shared with TRBD2. V lost 2 bases to trimming and J lost 6 bases; unmatched junction nucleotides: 3. This CDR3 region has 13 residues. Germline loops: CDR1 MDHEN, CDR2 SYDVKM. CDR3 coding DNA: TGTGCCAGCAGTTTAGGCGGGGGAAAGACCCAGTACTTC. Residues: CASSLGGGKTQYF.

The chain combines TRBV7-9 with TRBJ2-4; TRBD2 might be the D (5 bases). This CDR3 has 18 amino acids. Trimming removed 5 bases from V and 0 bases from J, with 20 bases in between. Germline CDR1 reads SEHNR; CDR2 reads FQNEAQ (reference sequence). In DNA form, the CDR3 reads TGTGCCAGCAGCCCATGGCCCCGGGGTGCTTTAGCCAAAAACATTCAGTACTTC. Its translation: CASSPWPRGALAKNIQYF.

Worth noting for this clonotype: This may stem from a read error, because a much larger clone lies one nucleotide away. J is TRBJ2-3 and V is TRBV7-9; D might be TRBD2 (5 bases). Deletions cut 1 base from V and 4 bases from J, with 15 bases between. The CDR3 runs to 16 residues. Per germline, CDR1 SEHNR and CDR2 FQNEAQ (reference sequence). The CDR3 sequence: CASSLDPEGSADTQYF. DNA of the CDR3: TGTGCCAGCAGCTTAGACCCGGAAGGGAGCGCAGATACGCAGTATTTT. Full variable domain (outside the CDR3, taken from reference TRBV7-9 and TRBJ2-3): DTGVSQNPRHKITKRGQNVTFRCDPISEHNRLYWYRQTLGQGPEFLTYFQNEAQLEKSRLLSDRFSAERPKGSFSTLEIQRTEQGDSAMYLCASSLDPEGSADTQYFGPGTRLTVL.

This clonotype was detected only a few times. The chain is built from TRBV9 and TRBJ2-5; tentatively, D is TRBD2 (5 bases). V lost 6 bases, J lost 1 base, and 13 bases lay in between. Looked up from germline, CDR1 is SGDLS and CDR2 is YYNGEE. CDR3 length: 14 residues. DNA for the CDR3: TGTGCCAGCAACACCACTAGATCCCAAGAGACCCAGTACTTC. Its translation: CASNTTRSQETQYF.

V usage is TRBV9 and J usage is TRBJ1-2; 7 bases are shared with TRBD1. V shed 2 bases and J 5 bases; nucleotides not matched to a gene: 9. There are 15 residues in the CDR3. Per the germline V gene, CDR1 is SGDLS and CDR2 is YYNGEE. CDR3 residues: CASSVEGAGGYGYTF. DNA of the CDR3: TGTGCCAGCAGCGTGGAGGGGGCAGGAGGGTATGGCTACACCTTC.

Comments on this clonotype: One end of the junction is discordant with germline, which a read error may explain. The chain couples TRBV5-4 to TRBJ1-2; 7 bases are a match to TRBD1. There are 13 residues in the CDR3. Germline values: CDR1 SGHNT, CDR2 YYREEE (reference sequence). This CDR3 reads CAGSSPGTDGYTF. The CDR3 bases are TGTGCCGGCAGCTCTCCCGGGACAGATGGCTACACCTTC.

The chain joins TRBV5-1 to TRBJ1-2, with a weak D call TRBD1 (6 bases). Between the trimmed V and J ends, which lost 4 bases and 4 bases, there was a span of 17 bases. The germline V gene has CDR1 SGHRS and CDR2 YFSETQ. CDR3 length: 15 amino acids. In nucleotides, the CDR3 is TGCGCCAGCAGCCCACGGACAGACCTCGGCTATGGCTACACCTTC. This gives the protein CASSPRTDLGYGYTF.

This clonotype was recorded once. A junction boundary mismatches the germline segment, possibly from a read error. The CDR3 DNA is TGTGCCAGCTCCCCAGCGGACGAGCGGTACTTC. This encodes CASSPADERYF. The chain links TRBV18 to TRBJ2-7; D might be TRBD2 (5 bases). The CDR3 is 11 amino acids. Per germline, CDR1 KGHSH and CDR2 LQKENI.

The chain has TRBV7-3 and TRBJ2-1; 10 bases match TRBD2. In germline, CDR1 is SGHTA, CDR2 FQGTGA. The CDR3 runs 16 residues. V was clipped by 5 bases and J by 6 bases; unmatched bases: 10. CDR3 loop: CASSPVAGGGGNEQFF. The CDR3 nucleotides read TGTGCCAGCAGCCCTGTAGCGGGGGGCGGGGGCAATGAGCAGTTCTTC.

This clonotype occurred once. The J gene is TRBJ1-1, the V gene TRBV5-1; the match to TRBD1 covers 7 bases. The V gene's germline CDR1 is SGHRS and CDR2 YFSETQ. This CDR3 region has 14 residues. Trimming cost V 4 bases and J 7 bases; bases outside gene matches: 10. The CDR3 loop reads CASSLGQLIGEAFF. The CDR3 DNA is TGCGCCAGCAGCCTGGGACAGTTAATTGGTGAAGCTTTCTTT.

A remark on this clonotype: One junction end disagrees with the germline gene, perhaps due to a read error. The chain joins TRBV24-1 to TRBJ1-2; D may be TRBD1 (6 bases). The CDR3 sequence is 12 residues long. Germline CDR1 KGHDR, CDR2 SFDVKD. CDR3 sequence: CAASEGGNGYTF. As DNA, the CDR3 is TGTGCCGCCAGTGAGGGGGGGAATGGCTACACCTTC.

This clonotype showed up just a few times. The V gene is TRBV12-5, the J gene TRBJ1-5; no definite D call. The V gene lost 0 bases and the J gene lost 3 bases, with 12 bases spanning the gap. Germline CDR1 LGHNT, CDR2 FRNRAP. The CDR3 totals 16 residues. This CDR3 reads CASGLVLGALNQPQHF. The CDR3 DNA sequence: TGTGCTAGTGGTTTGGTACTAGGTGCGCTCAATCAGCCCCAGCATTTT.

This clonotype has a handful of counts. The gene calls are TRBV29-1 and TRBJ1-4; D gene uncertain. Germline V CDR1 and CDR2: SQVTM, ANQGSEA. The CDR3 sequence is 12 residues long. V was pared by 4 bases and J by 8 bases, with 11 bases between. CDR3 loop: CSVGRSGEKLFF. The CDR3 nucleotides read TGCAGCGTTGGCAGGTCAGGCGAAAAACTGTTTTTT.

The CDR3 protein is CASSPNGGGTYEQYF. DNA of the CDR3: TGTGCCAGCTCACCAAACGGGGGTGGTACCTACGAGCAGTACTTC. The V and J genes are TRBV18 and TRBJ2-7, with D maybe TRBD2 (6 bases). The length of the CDR3 is 15 residues. Trimming cost V 2 bases and J 2 bases, with 13 bases left between them. CDR1 and CDR2 (germline): KGHSH, LQKENI.

This clonotype was counted between two and nine times. This may be a read error, as it is one base from a much larger clone. This chain connects TRBV29-1 to TRBJ2-7; D gene unclear. TRBJ2-5 matches the DNA end more closely, so the J call is doubtful. Germline values: CDR1 SQVTM, CDR2 ANQGSEA. This CDR3 comprises 12 residues. The CDR3 DNA follows: TGCAGCGTCGTACCAACGGGCGAGACCCAGTACTTC. This encodes CSVVPTGETQYF.

The chain links TRBV20-1 to TRBJ2-7, with 13 bases matching TRBD2. Germline values: CDR1 DFQATT, CDR2 SNEGSKA (reference sequence). V shed 6 bases and J 2 bases; nucleotides not matched to a gene: 7. The CDR3 extends over 15 amino acids. The CDR3 nucleotides read TGCAGTGCCACGGGGACTAGCGGGAATACCTACGAGCAGTACTTC. Translation: CSATGTSGNTYEQYF.

This clonotype was seen only a few times. The V call is TRBV5-1, the J call TRBJ1-2; perhaps TRBD1 as D (5 bases). This CDR3 has 15 amino acids. The germline CDR1 and CDR2 sequences are SGHRS and YFSETQ. Trimming stripped 0 bases from V and 6 bases from J, with 15 bases between. CDR3 coding DNA: TGCGCCAGCAGCTTGGCTCGGGGATGGGACGATGGCTACACCTTC. Protein: CASSLARGWDDGYTF.

The rearrangement uses TRBV28 and TRBJ2-2; the D gene is possibly TRBD2 (6 bases). This CDR3 comprises 16 residues. Trimming pared 6 bases from V and 2 bases from J, leaving 16 bases between. Germline V gene sequence: CDR1 MDHEN, CDR2 SYDVKM. The CDR3 loop reads CASRPAGPGNTGELFF. Written as DNA, the CDR3 is TGTGCCAGCAGACCTGCGGGGCCCGGAAACACCGGGGAGCTGTTTTTT.

This clonotype has a count of ten or more. This chain uses TRBV20-1 with TRBJ1-2; TRBD1 matches at 12 bases. Trimming removed 1 base from V and 8 bases from J; junction bases left unmatched: 14. The CDR3 length is 17 residues. Germline CDR1 DFQATT, CDR2 SNEGSKA (reference sequence). In DNA form, the CDR3 reads TGCAGTGCTAGAGTAAACACCGGGACAGGGGGCCTGAGAGGCTACACCTTC. Protein: CSARVNTGTGGLRGYTF.

This clonotype has a handful of counts. The genes are TRBV12-3 or TRBV12-4 and TRBJ2-5, with TRBD1 as a possible D gene (6 bases). CDR3 length: 14 residues. Trimming removed 7 bases from V and 3 bases from J, with 15 bases in between. CDR3 sequence: CASTRFEGEETQYF. The CDR3 DNA follows: TGTGCCAGCACCCGTTTCGAGGGGGAAGAGACCCAGTACTTC.

About this clonotype itself: A single base separates this from a much larger clone, so it may be a read error. The chain links TRBV7-2 to TRBJ2-7; TRBD2 matches 7 bases. This CDR3 has 14 residues. The V and J ends lost 3 bases and 3 bases, in that order; junction bases with no gene match: 5. Germline CDR1 SGHTA, CDR2 FQGNSA. The CDR3 loop reads CASSLKREGYEQYF. CDR3 bases: TGTGCCAGCAGCTTGAAGAGGGAGGGCTACGAGCAGTACTTC.

This clonotype was detected only a few times. V is TRBV29-1 and J is TRBJ2-5, with 12 bases fitting TRBD2. The CDR3 totals 16 residues. Germline V CDR1 and CDR2: SQVTM, ANQGSEA. V trimming: 3 bases; J trimming: 5 bases; junction bases outside the gene matches: 10. CDR3 region: CSVDAPSGRAGETQYF. The CDR3 nucleotides read TGCAGCGTTGACGCCCCTAGCGGGAGGGCCGGCGAGACCCAGTACTTC. The entire variable domain, with the rest obtained from reference TRBV29-1 and TRBJ2-5, is as follows: SAVISQKPSRDICQRGTSLTIQCQVDSQVTMMFWYRQQPGQSLTLIATANQGSEATYESGFVIDKFPISRPNLTFSTLTVSNMSPEDSSIYLCSVDAPSGRAGETQYFGPGTRLLVL.

This clonotype turned up a few times. V and J are TRBV28 and TRBJ2-7; no reliable D call. The CDR3 is 15 amino acids. Trimming pared 6 bases from V and 4 bases from J, leaving 19 bases between. CDR1 MDHEN and CDR2 SYDVKM come from the germline V gene. CDR3 bases: TGTGCCAGCAGCTTCGTCCTTACAGCCCCTTACGAGCAGTACTTC. Translated, it gives CASSFVLTAPYEQYF.

V and J are TRBV2 and TRBJ1-5; no reliable D call. CDR1 and CDR2 from the germline V gene are SNHLY and FYNNEI. The V gene lost 5 bases and the J gene lost 9 bases, with 14 bases spanning the gap. This CDR3 comprises 13 residues. The CDR3 spells CASSQSLPGPQHF. The CDR3 DNA follows: TGTGCCAGCAGTCAATCTCTTCCAGGGCCCCAGCATTTT.

This clonotype has only a few counts. The V gene is TRBV11-2, the J gene TRBJ2-7; no definite D call. Germline values: CDR1 SGHAT, CDR2 FQNNGV. The CDR3 length is 16 residues. Trimming removed 4 bases at V and 4 bases at J, with 20 bases between. This CDR3 reads CASSSTTHGILYEQYF. CDR3 nucleotides: TGTGCCAGCAGCTCGACAACCCATGGGATACTATACGAGCAGTACTTC.

This clonotype was counted at least ten times. The junction differs from germline at one of its ends, possibly a read error. For the CDR3, the DNA is TGTGCCAGCAGACTACTAGCGGGGGGCCAAGAGACCCAGTACTTC. Translated, it gives CASRLLAGGQETQYF. This chain joins TRBV10-2 and TRBJ2-5; TRBD2 matches at 12 bases. The length of the CDR3 is 15 residues. Germline CDR1 reads WSHSY; CDR2 reads SAAADI.